This T cell receptor (beta chain) was sequenced for a study of blood T cell repertoires in COVID-19. As for the study in general: Acute and convalescent COVID-19 samples came from the United States, Italy and Spain. PBMCs, B-cell-depleted T cells, or T cells were the source of the cDNA or gDNA that made up the material.

Authors' processing steps: It was from reference gene primer amplification that nucleated cell counts were estimated. Assay used: immunoSEQ multiplex PCR; TCRdb lists only in-frame clones, some missing. That table supplies the V and J calls and clone size; D and trimming were determined from the DNA. Of approximately 170,000 clones detected, just under 90% appear once; the ten largest clones hold around 3.5%. The sequence derives from a man younger than 30 with active or convalescent COVID-19. The source material was peripheral blood.

The CDR3 loop reads CASSQRLPSVGTQYF. CDR3 bases: TGCGCCAGCAGCCAAAGGCTCCCTAGCGTAGGTACGCAGTATTTT. The rearrangement uses TRBV4-1 and TRBJ2-3, with a tentative D call TRBD2 (6 bases). Germline values: CDR1 MGHRA, CDR2 YSYEKL. CDR3 length: 15 amino acids. The V end was cut by 2 bases, the J end by 8 bases, with 17 bases between.